This T cell receptor beta chain is drawn from a study of T cells in Graves' hyperthyroidism and ophthalmopathy. The investigators amplified TCR beta CDR3 regions from RNA transcripts. The HTBI primer set was used in a first-round RT-PCR of the TCR CDR3. TCRdb reprocessed the multiplex PCR reads with MiXCR, giving one entry per CDR3 protein. The table records about 420,000 distinct CDR3 sequences, 15% to 18% of them present only once. This clonotype has a count of ten or more. The CDR3 spans 14 residues. CDR1 is SNHLY, CDR2 FYNNEI, per germline. Trimming removed 7 bases from V and 3 bases from J; junction bases left unmatched: 6.

The chain couples TRBV2 to TRBJ2-7; 10 bases map to TRBD1. The receptor comes from a young woman with Graves' hyperthyroidism. Sequenced: blood. CDR3 nucleotides: TGTGCCAGCAACCGCGGACAGGGGGTCTACGAGCAGTACTTC. It encodes CASNRGQGVYEQYF. Complete variable domain (other parts from reference TRBV2 and TRBJ2-7): EPEVTQTPSHQVTQMGQEVILRCVPISNHLYFYWYRQILGQKVEFLVSFYNNEISEKSEIFDDQFSVERPDGSNFTLKIRSTKLEDSAMYFCASNRGQGVYEQYFGPGTRLTVT.